A selection of T cell receptor beta chains follows, all from one sample in a study of blood T cells in healthy people across ages. TCRdb itself ran the 5' RACE reads through MiXCR, one entry per CDR3 protein. The repertoire holds under 850,000 distinct CDR3 sequences, with around 36% as singletons. Sample: blood. The receptors derive from a man between 18 and 35 years old in good health. Each CDR3 is given with its conserved first and last residue. The D gene is left open where the match is weak. Clone sizes are given selectively: once, few, many, or a class where the clone is expanded.

size: few
V: TRBV2
D: -
J: TRBJ2-7
DNA: TGTGCCAGCAGTGGCAGCCCCTCCTACGAGCAGTACTTC
CDR3: CASSGSPSYEQYF

size: -
V: TRBV7-2
D: -
J: TRBJ1-1
DNA: TGTGCCAGCAGCTTAGTGAGCCCCGGACCAGGGGAAGCTTTCTTT
CDR3: CASSLVSPGPGEAFF

size: -
V: TRBV13
D: -
J: TRBJ2-4
DNA: TGTGCCAGCAGCCCAGAAGGCGGGGTTCGTGAGCAGTACTTC
CDR3: CASSPEGGVREQYF

size: many
V: TRBV2
D: TRBD1
J: TRBJ2-7
DNA: TGTGCCAGCAGTCCAACAGGGGCCTACGAGCAGTACTTC
CDR3: CASSPTGAYEQYF

size: -
V: TRBV5-4
D: -
J: TRBJ1-2
DNA: TGTGCCAGCAGCTCCAATTACAGGGTGGGGGGCTACACCTTC
CDR3: CASSSNYRVGGYTF

size: -
V: TRBV18
D: -
J: TRBJ1-1
DNA: TGTGCCAGCTCACCGTCCAGGGTGGGGACTGAAGCTTTCTTT
CDR3: CASSPSRVGTEAFF

size: -
V: TRBV5-1
D: -
J: TRBJ2-7
DNA: TGCGCCAACAGCCCCGGACAGAATCGCTACGAGCAGTACTTC
CDR3: CANSPGQNRYEQYF

size: few
V: TRBV4-1
D: -
J: TRBJ2-1
DNA: TGCGCCAGCAGCCAACCGGGACACTTGGGGTTCTTC
CDR3: CASSQPGHLGFF

size: few
V: TRBV19
D: TRBD1
J: TRBJ2-7
DNA: TGTGCCTCGGGACAGGGGGCACTTGGCGAGCAGTACTTC
CDR3: CASGQGALGEQYF

size: -
V: TRBV6-1
D: -
J: TRBJ2-1
DNA: TGCGCCACCAATACGGATGAGCAGTTCTTC
CDR3: CATNTDEQFF